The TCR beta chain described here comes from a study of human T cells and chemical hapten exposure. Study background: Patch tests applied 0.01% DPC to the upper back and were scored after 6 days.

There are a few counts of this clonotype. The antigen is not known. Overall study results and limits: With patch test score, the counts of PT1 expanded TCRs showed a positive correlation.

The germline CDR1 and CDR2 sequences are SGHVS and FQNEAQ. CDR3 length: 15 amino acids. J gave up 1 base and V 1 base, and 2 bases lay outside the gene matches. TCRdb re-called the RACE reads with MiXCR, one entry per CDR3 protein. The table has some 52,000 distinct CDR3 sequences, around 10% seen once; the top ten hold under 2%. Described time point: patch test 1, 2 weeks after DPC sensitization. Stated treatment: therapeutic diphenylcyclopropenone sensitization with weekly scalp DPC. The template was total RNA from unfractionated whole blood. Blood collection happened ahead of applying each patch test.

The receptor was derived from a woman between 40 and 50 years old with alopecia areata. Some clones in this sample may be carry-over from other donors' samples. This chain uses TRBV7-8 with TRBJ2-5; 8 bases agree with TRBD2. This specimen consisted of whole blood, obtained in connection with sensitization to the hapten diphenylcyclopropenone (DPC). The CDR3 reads CASSLGAGGQETQYF. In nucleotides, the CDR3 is TGTGCCAGCAGCTTAGGTGCGGGGGGCCAAGAGACCCAGTACTTC.